Listed here is a single T cell receptor (beta chain). Its antigen remains unknown. The CDR3 spans 12 residues. Germline V gene data show CDR1 as SEHNR and CDR2 as FQNEAQ (reference sequence). The junction had 5 bases not matched to a gene; V was cut back by 9 bases and J by 5 bases. The sample originates from a study of PD-1 blockade in classical Hodgkin lymphoma. Study-wide points: Before treatment, complete responders showed about the same diversity as newly diagnosed patients. A significant rise in TCR diversity by C4D1 was seen for CD4+ but not CD8+ cells. Reported findings placed baseline TCR diversity lower in newly diagnosed patients (compared with healthy donors).

All the patients suffered relapse after autologous stem cell transplantation, and brentuximab vedotin exposure differed. Reported best responses ranged across complete response, partial response or progressive disease. Method: immunoSEQ multiplex PCR; TCRdb's copy keeps in-frame clones and lacks some. The sample records about 94,000 clones, 89% being singletons. The sequence was collected from a human donor with classical Hodgkin lymphoma. This specimen consisted of peripheral blood mononuclear cells (PBMCs), obtained before the second cycle of nivolumab. The chain is built from TRBV7-9 and TRBJ1-1, with TRBD1 identical over 8 bases. The CDR3 reads CASGRQGTEAFF. In DNA, the CDR3 is TGTGCCAGTGGGAGACAGGGGACTGAAGCTTTCTTT.